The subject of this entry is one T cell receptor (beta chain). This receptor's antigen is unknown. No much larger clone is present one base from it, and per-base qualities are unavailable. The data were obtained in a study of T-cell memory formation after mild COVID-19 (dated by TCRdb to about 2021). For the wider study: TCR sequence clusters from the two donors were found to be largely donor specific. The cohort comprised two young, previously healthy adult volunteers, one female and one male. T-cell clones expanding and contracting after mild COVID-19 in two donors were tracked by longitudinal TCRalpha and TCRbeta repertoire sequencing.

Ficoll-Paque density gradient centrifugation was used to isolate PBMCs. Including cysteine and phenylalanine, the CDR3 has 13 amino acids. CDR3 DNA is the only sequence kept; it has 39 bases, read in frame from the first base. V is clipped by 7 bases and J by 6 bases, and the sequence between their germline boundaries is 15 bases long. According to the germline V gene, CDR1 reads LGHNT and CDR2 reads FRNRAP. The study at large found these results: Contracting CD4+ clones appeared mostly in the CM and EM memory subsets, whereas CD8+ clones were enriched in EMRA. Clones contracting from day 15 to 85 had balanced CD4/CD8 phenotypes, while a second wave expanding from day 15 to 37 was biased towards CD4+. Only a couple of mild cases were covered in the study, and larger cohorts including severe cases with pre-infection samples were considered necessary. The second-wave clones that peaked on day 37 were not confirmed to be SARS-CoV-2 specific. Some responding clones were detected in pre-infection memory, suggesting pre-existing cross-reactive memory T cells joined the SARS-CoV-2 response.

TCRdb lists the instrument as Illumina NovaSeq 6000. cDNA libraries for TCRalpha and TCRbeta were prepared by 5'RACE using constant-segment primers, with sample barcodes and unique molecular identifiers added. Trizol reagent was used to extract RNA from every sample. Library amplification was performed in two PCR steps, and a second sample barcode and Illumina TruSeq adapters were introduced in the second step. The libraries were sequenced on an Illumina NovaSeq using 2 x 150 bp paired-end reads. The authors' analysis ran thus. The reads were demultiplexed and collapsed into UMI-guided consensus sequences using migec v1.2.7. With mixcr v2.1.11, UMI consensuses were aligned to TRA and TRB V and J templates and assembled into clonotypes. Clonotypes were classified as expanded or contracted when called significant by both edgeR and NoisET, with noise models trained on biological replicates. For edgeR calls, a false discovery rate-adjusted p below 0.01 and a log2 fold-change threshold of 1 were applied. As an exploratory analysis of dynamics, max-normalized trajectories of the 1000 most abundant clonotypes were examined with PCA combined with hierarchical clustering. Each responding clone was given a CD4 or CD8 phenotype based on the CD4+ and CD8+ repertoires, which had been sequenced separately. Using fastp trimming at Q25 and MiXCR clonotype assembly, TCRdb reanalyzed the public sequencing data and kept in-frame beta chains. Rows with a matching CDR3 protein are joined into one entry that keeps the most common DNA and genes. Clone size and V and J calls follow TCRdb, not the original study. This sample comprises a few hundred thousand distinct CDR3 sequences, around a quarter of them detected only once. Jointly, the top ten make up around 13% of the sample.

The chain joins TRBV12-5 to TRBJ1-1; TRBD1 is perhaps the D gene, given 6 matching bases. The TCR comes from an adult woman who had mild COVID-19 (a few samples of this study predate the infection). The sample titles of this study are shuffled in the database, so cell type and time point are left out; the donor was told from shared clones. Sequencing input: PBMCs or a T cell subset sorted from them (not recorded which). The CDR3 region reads CASVGTAGAEAFF. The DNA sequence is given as TGTGCTAGTGTCGGCACCGCAGGGGCTGAAGCTTTCTTT.